This TCR beta chain was identified in a study of Ad26.COV2.S vaccination and SARS-CoV-2 variants. For the study at large: Intramuscular Ad26.COV2.S at 5x10^10 or 1x10^11 viral particles. Study observations and caveats: Whether participants received vaccine or placebo, their non-spike TCR breadth was similar. There was a possibility that the TCR breadth and depth analyses underestimated total T cell responses.

V shed 1 base and J shed 9 bases, with 13 bases lying between them. CDR3 size: 14 residues. The germline CDR1 and CDR2 sequences are MGHRA and YSYEKL. In regard to this clone: What it recognizes is unknown.

The data were produced by immunoSEQ multiplex PCR, yet TCRdb's version contains in-frame clones alone and is incomplete. The sample contains around 300,000 clones, 88% of which appear only once. Treatment noted: around 19 received Ad26.COV2.S at low or high dose, single or two shots; about 5 received placebo; per-sample allocation not given. Sample collection was performed on day 63 after the first vaccine or placebo injection. Donation was by an adult aged 18-55 years who was in Boston. This receptor was obtained from a person aged 18 to 59 who received the Ad26.COV2.S COVID-19 vaccine or a placebo. The genes are TRBV4-1 and TRBJ2-1, with D hard to call. This material consisted of peripheral blood, taken in a trial of Ad26.COV2.S vaccine versus placebo. CDR3 nucleotides: TGCGCCAGCAGCCAAGGTATCTTCAGAATTGAGCAGTTCTTC. This gives the protein CASSQGIFRIEQFF.